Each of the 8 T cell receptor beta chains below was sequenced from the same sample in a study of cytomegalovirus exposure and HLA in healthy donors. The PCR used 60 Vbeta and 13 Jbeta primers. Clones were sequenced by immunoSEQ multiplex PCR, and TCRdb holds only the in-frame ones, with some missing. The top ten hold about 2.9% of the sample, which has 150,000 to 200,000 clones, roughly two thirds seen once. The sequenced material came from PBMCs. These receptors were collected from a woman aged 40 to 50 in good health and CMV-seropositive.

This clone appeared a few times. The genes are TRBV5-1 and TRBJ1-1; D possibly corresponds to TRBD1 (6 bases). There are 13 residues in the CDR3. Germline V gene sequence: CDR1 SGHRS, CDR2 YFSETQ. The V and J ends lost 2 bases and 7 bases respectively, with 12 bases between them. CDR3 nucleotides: TGCGCCAGCAGCTTAAACCGGGACATTGAAGCTTTCTTT. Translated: CASSLNRDIEAFF.

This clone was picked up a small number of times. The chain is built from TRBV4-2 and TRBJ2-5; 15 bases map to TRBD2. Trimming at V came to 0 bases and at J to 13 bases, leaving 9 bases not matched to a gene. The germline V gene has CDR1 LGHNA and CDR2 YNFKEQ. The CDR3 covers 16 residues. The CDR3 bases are TGTGCCAGCAGCCAAGAAACATCCGGACTAGCGGGAGGGTTGTACTTC. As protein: CASSQETSGLAGGLYF.

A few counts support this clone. CDR3 sequence (DNA): TGCGCCAGCAGCTTGGCCCTAGCGGGGGGCGGGGGTGAGCAGTTCTTC. Its translation is CASSLALAGGGGEQFF. The chain combines TRBV5-1 with TRBJ2-1, with 11 positions matching TRBD2. The trim removed 0 bases at V and 9 bases at J, leaving 8 bases unmatched. This CDR3 has 16 residues. In germline, CDR1 is SGHRS, CDR2 YFSETQ.

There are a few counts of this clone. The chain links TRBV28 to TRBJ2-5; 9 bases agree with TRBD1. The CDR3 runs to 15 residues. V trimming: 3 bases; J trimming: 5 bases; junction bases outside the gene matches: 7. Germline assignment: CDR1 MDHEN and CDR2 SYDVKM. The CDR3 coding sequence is TGTGCCAGCAGTTTCAGCGGACAGGGGATGGAGACCCAGTACTTC. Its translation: CASSFSGQGMETQYF.

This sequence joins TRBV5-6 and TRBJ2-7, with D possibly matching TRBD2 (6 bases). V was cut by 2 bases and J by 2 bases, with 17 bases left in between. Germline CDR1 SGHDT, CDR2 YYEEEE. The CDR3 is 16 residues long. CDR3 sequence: CASSLPPSSGAYEQYF. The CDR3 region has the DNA TGTGCCAGCAGCTTACCCCCGAGTAGCGGAGCCTACGAGCAGTACTTC. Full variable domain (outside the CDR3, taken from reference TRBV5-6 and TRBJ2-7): DAGVTQSPTHLIKTRGQQVTLRCSPKSGHDTVSWYQQALGQGPQFIFQYYEEEERQRGNFPDRFSGHQFPNYSSELNVNALLLGDSALYLCASSLPPSSGAYEQYFGPGTRLTVT.

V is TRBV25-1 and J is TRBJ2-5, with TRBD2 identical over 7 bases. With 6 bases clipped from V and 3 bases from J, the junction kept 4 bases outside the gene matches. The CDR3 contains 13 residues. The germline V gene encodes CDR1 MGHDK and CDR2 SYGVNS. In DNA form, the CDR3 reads TGTGCCAGCAGCAAAGGACTAGAAGAGACCCAGTACTTC. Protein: CASSKGLEETQYF.

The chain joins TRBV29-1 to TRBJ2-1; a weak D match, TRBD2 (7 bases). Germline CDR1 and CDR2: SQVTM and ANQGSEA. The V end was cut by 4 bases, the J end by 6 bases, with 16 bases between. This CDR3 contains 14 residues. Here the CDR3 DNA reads TGCAGCGTTGCGGGGGGCAAAATCTCCAATGAGCAGTTCTTC. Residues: CSVAGGKISNEQFF.

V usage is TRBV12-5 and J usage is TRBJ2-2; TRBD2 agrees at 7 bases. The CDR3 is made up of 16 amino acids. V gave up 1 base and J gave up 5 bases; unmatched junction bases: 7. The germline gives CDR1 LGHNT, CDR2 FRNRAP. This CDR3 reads CASGLDPGAGTGELFF. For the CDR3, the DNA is TGTGCTAGTGGTTTGGATCCGGGAGCGGGGACCGGGGAGCTGTTTTTT.